Listed below are T cell receptor beta chains from one sample, sequenced in a study of CD8+ T cells in alopecia areata. The repertoire was sequenced with immunoSEQ multiplex PCR; TCRdb's copy has only in-frame clones and lacks some. Of under 250,000 clones listed, 50% to 60% are singletons. The input for sequencing was CD4+ T cells sorted from blood, taken at week 0. All receptors come from a human donor with alopecia areata. CDR3s include the opening cysteine and the closing phenylalanine or tryptophan. A D gene is named only where the DNA matches it firmly. Rows may omit the clone size; those that give it use once, few, many or a size class.

d_gene	v_gene	abundance	j_gene	CDR3aa	CDR3nt
NA	TRBV9	few	TRBJ1-1	CASSVVPQVGGTEAFF	TGTGCCAGCAGCGTAGTTCCCCAGGTCGGGGGCACTGAAGCTTTCTTT
TRBD2	TRBV15	NA	TRBJ2-3	CATSGYTSGRGPDTQYF	TGTGCCACCAGCGGATATACTAGCGGGAGAGGTCCAGATACGCAGTATTTT
TRBD1	TRBV5-4	NA	TRBJ1-5	CASSLDRGSNQPQHF	TGTGCCAGCAGCTTGGACAGGGGTAGCAATCAGCCCCAGCATTTT
TRBD1	TRBV7-2	NA	TRBJ1-1	CASSLAGTGATEAFF	TGTGCCAGCAGCTTGGCCGGGACAGGGGCCACTGAAGCTTTCTTT
NA	TRBV29-1	NA	TRBJ2-2	CSVVSETNTGELFF	TGCAGCGTTGTTTCCGAAACGAACACCGGGGAGCTGTTTTTT
TRBD2	TRBV13	few	TRBJ2-3	CASSPRKGLADASTDTQYF	TGTGCCAGCAGCCCAAGGAAGGGACTAGCAGACGCTAGCACAGATACGCAGTATTTT
NA	TRBV10-3	few	TRBJ1-4	CAISVQGGEKLFF	TGTGCCATCAGCGTACAGGGCGGGGAAAAACTGTTTTTT
NA	TRBV30	NA	TRBJ1-2	CAWSVARLYGYTF	TGTGCCTGGAGTGTAGCCCGCCTTTATGGCTACACCTTC
TRBD1	TRBV6-5	NA	TRBJ2-7	CASSYSRDRGEQYF	TGTGCCAGCAGTTACTCCCGGGACAGGGGCGAGCAGTACTTC
NA	TRBV14	few	TRBJ2-7	CASSPSGYEQYF	TGTGCCAGCAGCCCGAGCGGGTACGAGCAGTACTTC
NA	TRBV29-1	NA	TRBJ2-2	CSVEAEGGELFF	TGCAGCGTTGAAGCCGAGGGCGGGGAGCTGTTTTTT
NA	TRBV9	few	TRBJ1-1	CASSVDGAPTEAFF	TGTGCCAGCAGCGTAGATGGGGCGCCCACTGAAGCTTTCTTT
TRBD2	TRBV4-1	NA	TRBJ2-7	CASSQVTLGLAGYEQYF	TGCGCCAGCAGCCAAGTTACCTTGGGACTAGCGGGGTACGAGCAGTACTTC
TRBD2	TRBV6-1	few	TRBJ2-3	CASSDPSLAVDTQYF	TGTGCCAGCAGTGACCCCTCACTAGCGGTAGATACGCAGTATTTT
TRBD1	TRBV5-6	NA	TRBJ2-1	CASSLATGSYNEQFF	TGTGCCAGCAGCTTGGCGACAGGGTCCTACAATGAGCAGTTCTTC
TRBD2	TRBV7-2	NA	TRBJ2-3	CASSLGLATDTQYF	TGTGCCAGCAGCCTGGGACTAGCGACAGATACGCAGTATTTT
NA	TRBV29-1	NA	TRBJ1-1	CSVLTHAEAFF	TGCAGCGTTTTGACACACGCTGAAGCTTTCTTT
NA	TRBV6-5	NA	TRBJ1-5	CASRRTITTNQPQHF	TGTGCCAGCAGACGGACTATAACAACCAATCAGCCCCAGCATTTT
TRBD2	TRBV9	NA	TRBJ2-1	CASSVVPGDGRGFNEQFF	TGTGCCAGCAGCGTAGTTCCGGGGGACGGGAGGGGCTTCAATGAGCAGTTCTTC
NA	TRBV30	NA	TRBJ1-2	CAWSKGSYGYTF	TGTGCCTGGAGTAAGGGCTCCTATGGCTACACCTTC
NA	TRBV5-1	NA	TRBJ1-2	CASSVGPTTPLFGYTF	TGCGCCAGCAGCGTGGGCCCGACTACTCCCCTATTCGGCTACACCTTC
NA	TRBV29-1	NA	TRBJ1-2	CSVGTQRDGYTF	TGCAGCGTGGGGACCCAAAGAGATGGCTACACCTTC
TRBD1	TRBV5-8	NA	TRBJ2-4	CASSKRTGENIQYF	TGTGCCAGCAGCAAACGGACAGGGGAAAACATTCAGTACTTC
NA	TRBV7-9	few	TRBJ1-2	CASGDLRHYGYTF	TGTGCCAGCGGTGATCTGAGGCACTATGGCTACACCTTC
NA	TRBV18	few	TRBJ1-1	CASSPGAEAFF	TGTGCCAGCTCACCGGGGGCTGAAGCTTTCTTT
NA	TRBV30	NA	TRBJ1-2	CAWTPQGPGGYTF	TGTGCCTGGACCCCACAGGGACCCGGGGGCTACACCTTC
TRBD1	TRBV5-1	NA	TRBJ2-7	CASSLGDRFLEEQYF	TGCGCCAGCAGCTTAGGGGACAGGTTCTTGGAAGAGCAGTACTTC
TRBD2	TRBV7-9	many	TRBJ2-1	CASSLEQRGRKFF	TGTGCCAGCAGCTTGGAACAGCGGGGGAGGAAGTTCTTC
NA	TRBV5-4	NA	TRBJ2-5	CASTFGGGTGETQYF	TGTGCCAGCACCTTTGGCGGGGGGACAGGCGAGACCCAGTACTTC
NA	TRBV5-1	once	TRBJ1-4	CASSLGRQGNEKLFF	TGCGCCAGCAGCTTAGGTCGGCAGGGGAATGAAAAACTGTTTTTT
TRBD1	TRBV30	NA	TRBJ1-2	CALDRDGGYTF	TGTGCCTTGGACAGGGATGGGGGCTACACCTTC
TRBD2	TRBV7-9	NA	TRBJ2-1	CASSPLAGGNEQFF	TGTGCCAGCAGCCCGCTAGCGGGGGGCAATGAGCAGTTCTTC
TRBD1	TRBV29-1	NA	TRBJ1-1	CSVGGQGAGNTEAFF	TGCAGCGTCGGGGGACAGGGCGCGGGGAACACTGAAGCTTTCTTT
NA	TRBV6-5	NA	TRBJ1-1	CASSYGGVNTEAFF	TGTGCCAGCAGTTACGGTGGGGTGAACACTGAAGCTTTCTTT
TRBD2	TRBV30	few	TRBJ2-6	CAWSVTSAGANVLTF	TGTGCCTGGAGTGTAACTAGCGCTGGGGCCAACGTCCTGACTTTC
NA	TRBV6-1	NA	TRBJ2-6	CASSDSITFAGANVLTF	TGTGCCAGCAGTGATAGTATAACATTTGCTGGGGCCAACGTCCTGACTTTC
NA	TRBV18	NA	TRBJ2-6	CASSLLDPGWANVLTF	TGTGCCAGCTCACTCCTAGACCCCGGTTGGGCCAACGTCCTGACTTTC
NA	TRBV29-1	NA	TRBJ1-1	CSGIGGAGSEAFF	TGCAGCGGAATAGGTGGGGCGGGTTCTGAAGCTTTCTTT
TRBD1	TRBV19	few	TRBJ2-3	CATGTGGTDTQYF	TGTGCCACTGGGACAGGGGGAACAGATACGCAGTATTTT
NA	TRBV15	NA	TRBJ2-3	CATSRGTVSTDTQYF	TGTGCCACCAGCAGAGGTACAGTAAGCACAGATACGCAGTATTTT
TRBD1	TRBV7-9	NA	TRBJ2-7	CASSSPGQGAHEQYF	TGTGCCAGCAGCTCACCGGGACAGGGGGCCCACGAGCAGTACTTC
TRBD1	TRBV7-9	NA	TRBJ1-1	CASSSGQPNTEAFF	TGTGCCAGCAGCTCGGGACAGCCGAACACTGAAGCTTTCTTT
TRBD2	TRBV2	NA	TRBJ2-1	CASSPSGAYNEQFF	TGTGCCAGCAGTCCCAGCGGGGCCTACAATGAGCAGTTCTTC
NA	TRBV29-1	NA	TRBJ1-2	CSSDTAESTNYGYTF	TGCAGCTCGGACACCGCGGAGAGTACTAACTATGGCTACACCTTC
NA	TRBV18	NA	TRBJ1-2	CASSPPGSHGYTF	TGTGCCAGCTCACCGCCAGGGTCTCATGGCTACACCTTC
NA	TRBV27	NA	TRBJ2-3	CASTQQLSTDTQYF	TGTGCCAGCACCCAACAGCTTAGCACAGATACGCAGTATTTT
NA	TRBV9	NA	TRBJ2-3	CASSVGLPDTQYF	TGTGCCAGCAGCGTAGGATTGCCAGATACGCAGTATTTT
NA	TRBV7-9	few	TRBJ1-2	CASSLALMGYTF	TGTGCCAGCAGCTTGGCGCTTATGGGCTACACCTTC
NA	TRBV7-9	NA	TRBJ1-1	CASSLSGGEAEAFF	TGTGCCAGCAGCTTATCTGGAGGGGAAGCTGAAGCTTTCTTT
NA	TRBV4-1	NA	TRBJ1-1	CASSQGSQGLREAFF	TGCGCCAGCAGCCAAGGGTCACAGGGTTTAAGGGAAGCTTTCTTT
NA	TRBV7-6	once	TRBJ2-3	CASSARLRRDTDTQYF	TGTGCCAGCAGCGCCCGTCTGCGGCGGGACACAGATACGCAGTATTTT
TRBD2	TRBV19	NA	TRBJ2-7	CASSTRDYDYEQYF	TGTGCCAGTAGTACCCGGGACTACGACTACGAGCAGTACTTC
TRBD1	TRBV30	NA	TRBJ1-4	CAWSLQGNEKLFF	TGTGCCTGGAGTTTACAGGGGAATGAAAAACTGTTTTTT
TRBD1	TRBV5-4	once	TRBJ2-5	CASSSRDRAKETQYF	TGTGCCAGCAGCTCCCGGGACAGGGCTAAAGAGACCCAGTACTTC
TRBD1	TRBV7-9	few	TRBJ1-2	CASSSAGTGRIRGSGYTF	TGTGCCAGCAGCTCCGCCGGGACAGGGAGAATCCGGGGCTCTGGCTACACCTTC
NA	TRBV6-1	NA	TRBJ1-5	CASGGSNQPQHF	TGTGCCAGCGGAGGTAGCAATCAGCCCCAGCATTTT
NA	TRBV7-2	NA	TRBJ1-6	CASSRRRFGVGDNSPLHF	TGTGCCAGCAGCCGTAGAAGATTTGGTGTCGGGGATAATTCACCCCTCCACTTT